A selection of T cell receptor beta chains follows, all from one sample in a study of high-grade serous ovarian cancer treatment subgroups. Generated by immunoSEQ multiplex PCR, the TCRdb table keeps only in-frame clones and is missing some. The sample yields around 8,000 clones, approximately 70% seen once. Sequencing was carried out using tumor tissue. These receptors all come from a human donor with high-grade serous ovarian cancer. Each CDR3 is given with its conserved first and last residue. The D gene is left open where the match is weak. Only part of the rows carry a size: once, few, many, or a class if the clone is expanded.

TRBV25-1	TRBD2	NA	TRBJ2-1	CASSSSGRGTAYNEQFF	TGTGCCAGCAGTAGCTCGGGGAGGGGTACGGCCTACAATGAGCAGTTCTTC
TRBV6-1	NA	NA	TRBJ1-3	CASKGTGSNTIYF	TGTGCCAGCAAGGGTACAGGCTCAAACACCATATATTTT
TRBV7-9	TRBD2	NA	TRBJ2-1	CASSLEGSGRAGNEQFF	TGTGCCAGCAGCTTAGAAGGTAGCGGGAGGGCCGGGAATGAGCAGTTCTTC
TRBV6-1	TRBD1	NA	TRBJ1-2	CASRITGGENYGYTF	TGTGCCAGCAGAATTACAGGGGGCGAGAACTATGGCTACACCTTC
TRBV5-1	TRBD2	NA	TRBJ2-3	CASSLGGLAATDTQYF	TGCGCCAGCAGCTTGGGGGGACTAGCGGCTACAGATACGCAGTATTTT
TRBV30	NA	NA	TRBJ2-5	CAWGGGLGETQYF	TGTGCCTGGGGTGGGGGGCTTGGGGAGACCCAGTACTTC
TRBV28	TRBD1	NA	TRBJ1-1	CASTDREAFF	TGTGCCAGCACGGACAGGGAGGCTTTCTTT
TRBV19	TRBD1	NA	TRBJ1-3	CASSIILPPTGRSENTIYF	TGTGCCAGTAGTATAATCCTTCCCCCGACAGGGCGCTCTGAAAACACCATATATTTT
TRBV7-2	TRBD1	NA	TRBJ1-5	CASHTGGSQPQHF	TGTGCCAGTCATACAGGGGGGAGTCAGCCCCAGCATTTT
TRBV6-6	NA	once	TRBJ2-5	CVLGLETQYF	TGTGTATTGGGATTGGAGACCCAGTACTTC
TRBV14	NA	NA	TRBJ2-3	CASSQDWLARDTQYF	TGTGCCAGCAGCCAAGATTGGCTAGCTAGGGATACGCAGTATTTT
TRBV27	NA	NA	TRBJ1-1	CASSLMGPVNTEAFF	TGTGCCAGCAGTTTAATGGGTCCGGTGAACACTGAAGCTTTCTTT
TRBV19	NA	few	TRBJ1-5	CASAKGLDNQPQHF	TGTGCCAGCGCCAAGGGGCTCGACAATCAGCCCCAGCATTTT
TRBV7-3	TRBD1	NA	TRBJ1-2	CASSPRQGYGYTF	TGTGCCAGCAGCCCAAGACAGGGCTATGGCTACACCTTC
TRBV19	NA	NA	TRBJ2-1	CASSQVSRNEQFF	TGTGCCAGTAGTCAAGTGAGCCGAAATGAGCAGTTCTTC
TRBV6-5	NA	NA	TRBJ1-2	CASTLTANYGYTF	TGTGCCAGCACCCTGACGGCTAACTATGGCTACACCTTC
TRBV30	TRBD1	NA	TRBJ1-1	CAWDRAHTEAFF	TGTGCCTGGGACAGGGCGCACACTGAAGCTTTCTTT
TRBV6-5	TRBD2	NA	TRBJ2-1	CASSYWREGKNEQFF	TGTGCCAGCAGTTACTGGCGGGAGGGCAAAAATGAGCAGTTCTTC
TRBV21-1	NA	NA	TRBJ2-7	CASSKVSGRALFLRPYEQYF	TGTGCCAGCAGCAAAGTGAGCGGGAGAGCCCTATTTCTCCGGCCCTACGAGCAGTACTTC
TRBV4-2	TRBD2	once	TRBJ2-1	CASSHPLREGSYNEQFF	TGTGCCAGCAGCCACCCTTTACGGGAGGGATCCTACAATGAGCAGTTCTTC
TRBV11-2	NA	NA	TRBJ2-1	CASSLDRGSYNEQFF	TGTGCCAGCAGCTTAGATCGTGGCTCCTACAATGAGCAGTTCTTC
TRBV19	NA	NA	TRBJ2-3	CATRSGVGNADTQYF	TGTGCCACCAGGTCGGGGGTAGGGAACGCAGATACGCAGTATTTT
TRBV11-2	NA	NA	TRBJ2-2	CASSSQLDLNTGELFF	TGTGCCAGCAGCTCCCAACTAGACCTGAACACCGGGGAGCTGTTTTTT
TRBV11-1	TRBD1	NA	TRBJ2-5	CASSLGDRGYGETQYF	TGTGCCAGCAGCTTAGGGGACAGGGGATACGGAGAGACCCAGTACTTC